The 23 T cell receptor beta chains presented below share a single source sample, sequenced in a study of spatial heterogeneity in lung cancer. Their antigens are not known. TCRdb re-derived calls from the 5' RACE reads in MiXCR, one entry per CDR3 protein. Here the sample spans 10,000 to 15,000 distinct CDR3 sequences, less than 8% being singletons. Points from the study as a whole: For expanded intratumoral alpha and beta TCRs, counts tracked tumor mutation counts.

Time point denoted: sample taken at primary tumor resection. The source was lung tumor tissue, collected at surgery. These receptors all stem from a female donor with early-stage non-small cell lung cancer.

The chain uses TRBV27 and TRBJ1-4; perhaps TRBD1 as D (6 bases). The germline gives CDR1 MNHEY, CDR2 SMNVEV (reference sequence). Trimming shortened V by 5 bases and J by 8 bases, and 15 bases separated the two germline ends. The CDR3 is 14 amino acids. The CDR3 sequence is CASSPRDTREKLFF. The CDR3 nucleotides are TGTGCCAGCAGTCCAAGGGACACAAGGGAAAAACTGTTTTTT. Based on the CDR3 plus reference TRBV27 and TRBJ1-4, the full variable domain is EAQVTQNPRYLITVTGKKLTVTCSQNMNHEYMSWYRQDPGLGLRQIYYSMNVEVTDKGDVPEGYKVSRKEKRNFPLILESPSPNQTSLYFCASSPRDTREKLFFGSGTQLSVL.

By share, this clonotype ranks as medium-sized. V gene TRBV30 combines with J gene TRBJ1-1; the match to TRBD1 covers 8 bases. Trimming cost V 5 bases and J 1 base; bases outside gene matches: 3. CDR1 is GTSNPN and CDR2 is SVGIG in the germline V gene (reference sequence). This CDR3 is 13 amino acids long. CDR3 region: CAWGDRPNTEAFF. The CDR3 nucleotides read TGTGCCTGGGGGGACAGGCCGAACACTGAAGCTTTCTTT.

Sample share makes this clonotype medium-sized. The J gene is TRBJ2-6, the V gene TRBV5-1; 10 positions agree with TRBD1. V was pared by 4 bases and J by 4 bases, with 11 bases of the junction left unmatched. CDR3 length: 18 residues. Germline V gene lookup returns CDR1 SGHRS and CDR2 YFSETQ. The CDR3 sequence is CASSKTGGAQSGANVLTF. CDR3 bases: TGCGCCAGCAGCAAGACAGGGGGCGCCCAGTCCGGGGCCAACGTCCTGACTTTC.

This clonotype was counted ten times or more. V gene TRBV7-8 combines with J gene TRBJ2-7; D assignment may be TRBD1 or TRBD2 (5 bases each). The germline CDR1 and CDR2 sequences are SGHVS and FQNEAQ. This CDR3 spans 15 amino acids. V lost 9 bases and J lost 2, with 20 bases in between. The CDR3 DNA reads TGTGCCAGGGGCCCCCAGAGGGGCCCAACCTACGAGCAGTACTTC. This sequence encodes CARGPQRGPTYEQYF.

This clonotype was recorded at least ten times. This chain uses TRBV6-5 with TRBJ2-3; no reliable D call. V lost 6 bases and J lost 4, with 8 bases in between. This CDR3 spans 12 amino acids. Germline CDR1 MNHEY, CDR2 SVGAGI. CDR3 bases: TGTGCCAGCAGCAACTTTGCAGATACGCAGTATTTT. It yields the protein CASSNFADTQYF.

This clonotype counts as medium-sized. The V gene is TRBV4-3, the J gene TRBJ1-5; no reliable D call. The V and J ends lost 4 bases and 3 bases respectively, with 13 bases between them. The CDR3 extends over 15 amino acids. Germline values: CDR1 LGHNA, CDR2 YSLEER. Here the CDR3 reads CASSRSWQYNQPQHF. The CDR3 region has the DNA TGCGCCAGCAGCCGGTCGTGGCAGTACAATCAGCCCCAGCATTTT.

This clonotype counts as medium-sized. This chain connects TRBV7-2 to TRBJ2-5; 12 bases map to TRBD2. Germline V CDR1 and CDR2: SGHTA, FQGNSA. CDR3 length: 18 residues. V lost 5 bases to trimming and J lost 2 bases; unmatched junction nucleotides: 12. CDR3 region: CASSVASSGRGGQETQYF. The CDR3 DNA reads as TGTGCCAGCAGCGTCGCGTCTAGCGGGAGGGGAGGTCAAGAGACCCAGTACTTC. Full variable domain (missing parts from reference TRBV7-2 and TRBJ2-5): GAGVSQSPSNKVTEKGKDVELRCDPISGHTALYWYRQSLGQGLEFLIYFQGNSAPDKSGLPSDRFSAERTGGSVSTLTIQRTQQEDSAVYLCASSVASSGRGGQETQYFGPGTRLLVL.

This clonotype occurred many times. V and J are TRBV29-1 and TRBJ2-5, with D tentatively TRBD1 (5 bases). This CDR3 has 14 residues. V dropped 0 bases and J dropped 3 bases, with 11 bases sitting between them. The germline V gene has CDR1 SQVTM and CDR2 ANQGSEA. CDR3 loop: CSVEEHPDKETQYF. CDR3 sequence (DNA): TGCAGCGTTGAAGAACACCCGGACAAAGAGACCCAGTACTTC.

This clonotype is judged medium-sized. V is TRBV7-9 and J is TRBJ2-5; D remains unclear. In germline, CDR1 is SEHNR, CDR2 FQNEAQ (reference sequence). CDR3 size: 15 residues. V was shortened by 1 base and J by 2 bases, with 11 bases between the two germline ends. CDR3 coding DNA: TGTGCCAGCAGCTTAGTCCGTCAAGGACAAGAGACCCAGTACTTC. It codes for CASSLVRQGQETQYF.

This clonotype has at least ten counts. The gene calls are TRBV9 and TRBJ1-2; D gene uncertain. The CDR3 is 12 residues long. Germline V CDR1 and CDR2: SGDLS, YYNGEE. V was clipped by 5 bases and J by 7 bases, with 12 bases between them. Written as DNA, the CDR3 is TGTGCCAGCAGACCAAACGGCGGTGGCTACACCTTC. Its translation is CASRPNGGGYTF.

This clonotype was counted at least ten times. The chain has TRBV7-9 and TRBJ2-1, with D perhaps TRBD1 (5 bases). This CDR3 has 13 residues. The germline V and J ends were trimmed by 5 bases and 8 bases, with 13 bases remaining between them. Germline CDR1 and CDR2: SEHNR and FQNEAQ (reference sequence). As DNA, the CDR3 is TGTGCCAGCAGCCTTTTTAGGGGCGATGAGCAGTTCTTC. Translation gives CASSLFRGDEQFF. Based on the CDR3 plus reference TRBV7-9 and TRBJ2-1, the full variable domain is DTGVSQNPRHKITKRGQNVTFRCDPISEHNRLYWYRQTLGQGPEFLTYFQNEAQLEKSRLLSDRFSAERPKGSFSTLEIQRTEQGDSAMYLCASSLFRGDEQFFGPGTRLTVL.

This clonotype was seen repeatedly, ten times or more. The chain joins TRBV28 to TRBJ2-5, with 8 bases identical to TRBD1. Germline trimming cut 7 bases from V and 5 bases from J; bases unmatched to any gene: 18. Germline CDR1 MDHEN, CDR2 SYDVKM. The CDR3 contains 17 residues. The CDR3 sequence is CASTLGQGGRSKETQYF. The CDR3, as DNA: TGTGCCAGCACTCTAGGACAGGGCGGTCGGAGTAAGGAGACCCAGTACTTC.

This clonotype occurred many times. The chain uses TRBV28 and TRBJ2-7; D is perhaps TRBD2 (7 bases). V gave up 5 bases and J gave up 1 base, with 15 bases separating them. The CDR3 consists of 15 residues. Germline V gene lookup returns CDR1 MDHEN and CDR2 SYDVKM. CDR3 region: CASSPAGATSYEQYF. The CDR3, as DNA: TGTGCCAGCAGTCCGGCGGGGGCAACTTCCTACGAGCAGTACTTC.

This clonotype has ten or more counts. The chain uses TRBV7-8 and TRBJ1-5; 8 bases agree with TRBD1. Per the germline V gene, CDR1 is SGHVS and CDR2 is FQNEAQ. After removal of 1 base from V and 6 bases from J, the junction contained 5 bases not matched to a gene. The CDR3 contains 15 residues. This chain's CDR3 is CASSLGQGRVQPQHF. CDR3 nucleotides: TGTGCCAGCAGCTTAGGACAGGGGAGGGTTCAGCCCCAGCATTTT.

In nucleotides, the CDR3 is TGTGCCAGCAGCCCTGGACAGCTCCAGTACACAGATACGCAGTATTTT. Protein sequence: CASSPGQLQYTDTQYF. The genes are TRBV2 and TRBJ2-3, with D possibly matching TRBD1 (6 bases). CDR3 length: 16 amino acids. Germline V gives CDR1 SNHLY, CDR2 FYNNEI. Trimming removed 6 bases from V and 2 bases from J, with 18 bases in between.

This clonotype was recorded at least ten times. The chain links TRBV7-2 to TRBJ2-1; tentatively, D is TRBD2 (6 bases). Trimming took 4 bases from V and 8 from J, leaving 18 bases between them. The CDR3 has 15 amino acids. CDR1 and CDR2 (germline): SGHTA, FQGNSA. The CDR3 region is CASSWNRDLNHEQFF. The CDR3, as DNA: TGTGCCAGCAGCTGGAACCGGGACTTAAACCATGAGCAGTTCTTC.

This clonotype was detected ten times or more. The DNA of the CDR3 is TGTGCCAGCAGCCCTCAGACTAGCACAGATACGCAGTATTTT. It translates to CASSPQTSTDTQYF. The V call is TRBV12-3 or TRBV12-4, the J call TRBJ2-3; no clear D gene. This CDR3 is 14 amino acids long. Trimming took off 6 bases at V and 0 bases at J, with 10 bases between the two ends.

This clonotype is medium-sized (0.01 to 0.1%) within its sample. CDR3: CASSQSGQGSTGELFF. DNA of the CDR3: TGTGCCAGCTCACAGTCCGGACAGGGCAGCACCGGGGAGCTGTTTTTT. This chain links TRBV18 with TRBJ2-2; 8 bases are shared with TRBD1. This CDR3 spans 16 amino acids. Germline-derived CDR1 and CDR2 are KGHSH and LQKENI. V lost 4 bases to trimming and J lost 4 bases; unmatched junction nucleotides: 8.

This clonotype was detected ten times or more. The CDR3 sequence: CASSRTGGGGSSADTQYF. The CDR3 DNA reads as TGTGCCAGCAGCCGAACCGGGGGCGGCGGGAGTTCCGCAGATACGCAGTATTTT. This sequence joins TRBV7-8 and TRBJ2-3; D possibly corresponds to TRBD2 (7 bases). Germline V gene lookup returns CDR1 SGHVS and CDR2 FQNEAQ. Trimming took 5 bases from V and 4 from J, leaving 25 bases between them. The length of the CDR3 is 18 residues.

A few counts support this clonotype. This chain links TRBV5-3 with TRBJ1-2; no clear D. TRBV5-3 is an ORF, with its function uncertain. The CDR3 has 12 residues. The V end was cut by 7 bases, the J end by 2 bases, with 9 bases between. The chain's CDR3 is CARYEGNYGYTF. The CDR3 nucleotides read TGTGCCAGATACGAAGGGAACTATGGCTACACCTTC.

The table lists this clonotype with many counts. The J gene is TRBJ1-2, the V gene TRBV30, with TRBD1 as a possible D gene (6 bases). The CDR3 covers 14 residues. Germline V gives CDR1 GTSNPN, CDR2 SVGIG (reference sequence). The V and J ends lost 0 bases and 8 bases respectively, with 16 bases between them. CDR3 in DNA: TGTGCCTGGAGTGTCCGGGGGCTTAGTGGGGGCTACACCTTC. As protein: CAWSVRGLSGGYTF.

By sample share, this clonotype is medium-sized. The V call is TRBV29-1, the J call TRBJ2-7; 8 nucleotides match TRBD2. This CDR3 is 14 amino acids long. CDR1 is SQVTM and CDR2 is ANQGSEA in the germline V gene. The ends lost 4 bases at V and 3 bases at J; junction bases unmatched: 8. CDR3 coding DNA: TGCAGCGTTGTGGCGTGGGCGGGAGGCTACGAGCAGTACTTC. It yields the protein CSVVAWAGGYEQYF.

In its sample, this clonotype ranks as medium-sized. The chain is built from TRBV2 and TRBJ2-5; no clear D gene. Germline V gives CDR1 SNHLY, CDR2 FYNNEI. The CDR3 spans 12 residues. Trimming shortened V by 6 bases and J by 5 bases, and 10 bases separated the two germline ends. CDR3 residues: CASSKGRETQYF. The DNA for the CDR3 is TGTGCCAGCAGCAAGGGAAGGGAGACCCAGTACTTC.